This T cell receptor beta chain is from a study of CD8 T cells in ankylosing spondylitis. This clonotype occurred many times. Its antigen remains unidentified. CDR3 length equals 13 residues. CDR1 is SNHLY and CDR2 is FYNNEI in the germline V gene. The junction had 8 bases not matched to a gene; V was cut back by 7 bases and J by 6 bases. Using quantitative 5'-RACE with molecular barcodes, the authors made TCR beta libraries. TCRdb ran MiXCR on the 5' RACE reads and lists one entry per CDR3 protein. The sample shows 25,000 to 35,000 distinct CDR3 sequences, around 6.7% of them seen only once. Regarding the study as a whole: Researchers report that disease-linked clones proved CD8+ and relatively rare in peripheral blood.

The J gene is TRBJ2-7, the V gene TRBV2; 8 bases agree with TRBD1. Sequencing used blood, either unsorted or a sorted T cell fraction (not recorded which). This TCR was recovered from a male donor with ankylosing spondylitis or in good health (not recorded which). Here the CDR3 reads CASNGQGIGEQYF. DNA of the CDR3: TGTGCCAGCAACGGACAGGGTATCGGCGAGCAGTACTTC.